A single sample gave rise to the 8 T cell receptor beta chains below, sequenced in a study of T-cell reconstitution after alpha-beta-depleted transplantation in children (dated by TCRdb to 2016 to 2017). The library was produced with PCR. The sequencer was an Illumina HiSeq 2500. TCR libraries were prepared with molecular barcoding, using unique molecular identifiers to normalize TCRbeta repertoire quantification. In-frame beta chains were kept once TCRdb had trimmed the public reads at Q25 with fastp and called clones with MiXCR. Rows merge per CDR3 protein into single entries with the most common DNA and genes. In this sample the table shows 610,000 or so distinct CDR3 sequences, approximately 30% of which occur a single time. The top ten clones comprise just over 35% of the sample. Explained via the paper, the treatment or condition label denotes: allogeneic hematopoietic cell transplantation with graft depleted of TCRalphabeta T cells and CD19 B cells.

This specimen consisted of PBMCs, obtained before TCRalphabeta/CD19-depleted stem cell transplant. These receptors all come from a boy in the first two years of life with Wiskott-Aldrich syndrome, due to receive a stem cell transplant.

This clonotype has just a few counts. This CDR3 reads CASRGPGQLNEKLFF. CDR3 in DNA: TGTGCCAGCAGGGGACCGGGACAGCTTAATGAAAAACTGTTTTTT. V usage is TRBV6-1 and J usage is TRBJ1-4, with 7 bases matching TRBD1. Germline V gene sequence: CDR1 MNHNS, CDR2 SASEGT. This CDR3 comprises 15 residues. V trimming: 6 bases; J trimming: 4 bases; junction bases outside the gene matches: 8.

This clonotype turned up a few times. The CDR3 sequence: CASSYSGDSPYEQYF. As DNA, the CDR3 is TGTGCCAGCAGTTACAGTGGGGACAGCCCCTACGAGCAGTACTTC. The chain links TRBV6-5 to TRBJ2-7, with 7 bases matching TRBD1. This CDR3 has 15 residues. The germline CDR1 and CDR2 sequences are MNHEY and SVGAGI. V gave up 2 bases and J gave up 2 bases; unmatched junction bases: 6.

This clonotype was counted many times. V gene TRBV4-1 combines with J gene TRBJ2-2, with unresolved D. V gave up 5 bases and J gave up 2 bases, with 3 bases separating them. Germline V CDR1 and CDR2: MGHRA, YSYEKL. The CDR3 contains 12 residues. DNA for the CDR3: TGCGCCAGCAGCAAAAACACCGGGGAGCTGTTTTTT. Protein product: CASSKNTGELFF.

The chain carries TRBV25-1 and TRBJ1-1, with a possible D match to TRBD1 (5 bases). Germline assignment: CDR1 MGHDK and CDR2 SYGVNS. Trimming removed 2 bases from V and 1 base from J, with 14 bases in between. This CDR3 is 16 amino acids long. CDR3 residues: CASSENKGRGNTEAFF. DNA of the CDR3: TGTGCCAGCAGTGAAAATAAGGGGCGCGGGAACACTGAAGCTTTCTTT. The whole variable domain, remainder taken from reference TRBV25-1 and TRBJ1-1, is EADIYQTPRYLVIGTGKKITLECSQTMGHDKMYWYQQDPGMELHLIHYSYGVNSTEKGDLSSESTVSRIRTEHFPLTLESARPSHTSQYLCASSENKGRGNTEAFFGQGTRLTVV.

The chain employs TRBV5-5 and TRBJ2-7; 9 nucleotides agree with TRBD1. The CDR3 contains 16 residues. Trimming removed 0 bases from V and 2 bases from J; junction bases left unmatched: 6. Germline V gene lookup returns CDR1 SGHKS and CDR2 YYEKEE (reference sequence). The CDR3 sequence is CASSLVPRDRAYEQYF. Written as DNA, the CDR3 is TGTGCCAGCAGCTTGGTTCCCCGGGACAGGGCCTACGAGCAGTACTTC. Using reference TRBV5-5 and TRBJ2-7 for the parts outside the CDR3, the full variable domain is DAGVTQSPTHLIKTRGQQVTLRCSPISGHKSVSWYQQVLGQGPQFIFQYYEKEERGRGNFPDRFSARQFPNYSSELNVNALLLGDSALYLCASSLVPRDRAYEQYFGPGTRLTVT.

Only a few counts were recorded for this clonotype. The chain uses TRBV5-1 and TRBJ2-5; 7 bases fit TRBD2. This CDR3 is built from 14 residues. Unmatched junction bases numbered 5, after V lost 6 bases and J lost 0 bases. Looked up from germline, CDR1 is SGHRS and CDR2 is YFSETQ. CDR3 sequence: CASTESGNQETQYF. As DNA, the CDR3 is TGCGCCAGCACCGAAAGCGGGAACCAAGAGACCCAGTACTTC.

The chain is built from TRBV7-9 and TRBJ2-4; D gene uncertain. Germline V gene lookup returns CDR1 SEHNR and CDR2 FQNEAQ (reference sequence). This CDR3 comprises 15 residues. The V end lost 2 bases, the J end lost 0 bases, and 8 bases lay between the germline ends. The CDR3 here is CASSLSLLAKNIQYF. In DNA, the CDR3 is TGTGCCAGCAGCTTATCTTTACTAGCCAAAAACATTCAGTACTTC.

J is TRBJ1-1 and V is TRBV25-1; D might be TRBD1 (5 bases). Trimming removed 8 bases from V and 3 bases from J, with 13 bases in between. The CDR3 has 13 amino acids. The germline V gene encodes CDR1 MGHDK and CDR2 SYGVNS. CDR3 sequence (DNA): TGTGCCAGCTCGAGGGACGGCTACACTGAAGCTTTCTTT. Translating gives CASSRDGYTEAFF.